This passage covers 28 T cell receptor beta chains from one sample sequenced in a study of T cells in Graves' hyperthyroidism and ophthalmopathy. Researchers amplified the TCR beta CDR3 regions from RNA transcripts. A first-round RT-PCR of the TCR CDR3 used the HTBI primer set. A single record per CDR3 protein comes from TCRdb applying MiXCR to the multiplex PCR reads. The data show almost 350,000 distinct CDR3 sequences, with roughly 20% seen just once and less than 20% held by the top ten. The sample was blood. These receptors all come from a woman aged 40 to 50 with Graves' ophthalmopathy.

In its sample, this clonotype was seen many times. In DNA, the CDR3 is TGTGCCAGCAGTGACTCGGACAGAAAAGAGACCCAGTACTTC. It specifies CASSDSDRKETQYF. The chain has TRBV28 and TRBJ2-5, with D perhaps matching TRBD1 (6 bases). V was shortened by 5 bases and J by 3 bases, with 13 bases between the two germline ends. The CDR3 is 14 amino acids. Germline V lookup: CDR1 MDHEN, CDR2 SYDVKM.

This clonotype was observed at least ten times. V gene TRBV10-3 combines with J gene TRBJ2-5; 10 bases fit TRBD2. Germline trimming cut 11 bases from V and 3 bases from J; bases unmatched to any gene: 9. The CDR3 is 14 residues long. In germline, CDR1 is ENHRY, CDR2 SYGVKD. The CDR3 protein is CAVRSGGGEETQYF. CDR3 DNA: TGTGCCGTTAGAAGCGGGGGGGGAGAAGAGACCCAGTACTTC.

Concerning this clonotype: With a much larger clone just one base away, this may be a read error. This sequence joins TRBV7-8 and TRBJ2-7; D ambiguous. Trimming removed 5 bases from V and 7 bases from J, with 15 bases in between. CDR1 and CDR2 (germline): SGHVS, FQNEAQ. CDR3 length: 13 residues. The CDR3 region has the DNA TGTGCCAGCAGCCAGGATCAACCCAATGAGCAGTACTTC. Protein sequence: CASSQDQPNEQYF. The variable domain in full, completed from reference TRBV7-8 and TRBJ2-7, reads GAGVSQSPRYKVAKRGQDVALRCDPISGHVSLFWYQQALGQGPEFLTYFQNEAQLDKSGLPSDRFFAERPEGSVSTLKIQRTQQEDSAVYLCASSQDQPNEQYFGPGTRLTVT.

This clonotype was recorded many times. Germline and junction disagree at one end, which may indicate a read error. The chain links TRBV28 to TRBJ2-2, with a tentative D call TRBD2 (5 bases). CDR1 is MDHEN, CDR2 SYDVKM, per germline. CDR3 length: 16 residues. The CDR3 protein is CASSLYRDPSTGELFF. The CDR3 DNA is TGTGCCAGCAGTTTGTACCGGGATCCGTCCACCGGGGAGCTGTTCTTT.

This clonotype showed up many times. The rearrangement joins TRBV5-1 to TRBJ1-1, with D unclear. The CDR3 length is 14 residues. From germline, CDR1 is SGHRS and CDR2 YFSETQ. Trimming cost V 0 bases and J 1 base, with 7 bases left between them. The CDR3 bases are TGCGCCAGCAGCTTGGAAGCACGGAACACTGAAGCTTTCTTT. Amino acid sequence: CASSLEARNTEAFF. The full variable domain, in which reference TRBV5-1 and TRBJ1-1 provide the parts outside the CDR3, is KAGVTQTPRYLIKTRGQQVTLSCSPISGHRSVSWYQQTPGQGLQFLFEYFSETQRNKGNFPGRFSGRQFSNSRSEMNVSTLELGDSALYLCASSLEARNTEAFFGQGTRLTVV.

This clonotype appeared many times. This sequence joins TRBV30 and TRBJ2-7; D is uncertain. CDR3 length: 13 amino acids. The germline V and J ends were trimmed by 3 bases and 5 bases, with 14 bases remaining between them. Per germline, CDR1 GTSNPN and CDR2 SVGIG (reference sequence). CDR3 in amino acids: CAWRQDLTDEQYF. The DNA of the CDR3 is TGTGCCTGGAGACAAGATCTTACAGACGAGCAGTACTTC.

The chain carries TRBV6-1 and TRBJ2-7; D remains ambiguous. The CDR3 is made up of 14 amino acids. Germline V CDR1 and CDR2: MNHNS, SASEGT. Trimming left V 6 bases short and J 4 bases short, with 16 bases between. CDR3 sequence (DNA): TGTGCCAGCAGCACCGGCCGGGCCGGGTACGAGCAGTACTTC. As protein: CASSTGRAGYEQYF.

In its sample, this clonotype was seen many times. The rearrangement uses TRBV6-1 and TRBJ1-1; 8 bases are a match to TRBD1. Germline V gene lookup returns CDR1 MNHNS and CDR2 SASEGT. This CDR3 has 15 amino acids. Trimming at V came to 6 bases and at J to 0 bases, leaving 6 bases not matched to a gene. This CDR3 is CASRGGQAMNTEAFF. CDR3 bases: TGTGCCAGCAGGGGGGGACAGGCTATGAACACTGAAGCTTTCTTT.

This clonotype was seen repeatedly, ten times or more. The chain has TRBV29-1 and TRBJ2-7; 10 bases are a match to TRBD1. V was clipped by 2 bases and J by 1 base; unmatched bases: 2. Germline CDR1 SQVTM, CDR2 ANQGSEA. This CDR3 comprises 14 residues. This CDR3 reads CSVESGQGSYEQYF. The CDR3 nucleotides read TGCAGCGTTGAATCGGGACAGGGGTCCTACGAGCAGTACTTC.

This clonotype was found many times. The rearrangement links TRBV6-1 to TRBJ2-5; no definite D call. This CDR3 is built from 11 residues. CDR1 is MNHNS and CDR2 is SASEGT in the germline V gene. V was cut by 6 bases and J by 1 base, with 3 bases left in between. The CDR3 loop reads CASRAQETQYF. DNA for the CDR3: TGTGCCAGCAGGGCCCAAGAGACCCAGTACTTC.

Many counts were recorded for this clonotype. The rearrangement joins TRBV24-1 to TRBJ2-5; 14 bases agree with TRBD2. Per germline, CDR1 KGHDR and CDR2 SFDVKD. V shed 2 bases, J shed 1 base, and the junction held 5 bases outside the gene matches. This CDR3 has 18 amino acids. The DNA for the CDR3 is TGTGCCACCAGTGATTCCGGGACTAGCGGGAGAGTCCAAGAGACCCAGTACTTC. Residues: CATSDSGTSGRVQETQYF.

This clonotype was found many times. V and J are TRBV4-2 and TRBJ1-1; 11 nucleotides agree with TRBD1. V shed 0 bases, J shed 4 bases, and the junction held 7 bases outside the gene matches. The CDR3 has 17 residues. Germline CDR1 and CDR2: LGHNA and YNFKEQ. CDR3 amino acids: CASSQEWTGGRVTEAFF. The CDR3 DNA sequence: TGTGCCAGCAGCCAAGAATGGACAGGGGGCAGGGTCACTGAAGCTTTCTTT.

This clonotype was picked up one time. Its ends do not fully match the called genes, so a read error is possible. The chain couples TRBV4-1 to TRBJ1-6; D gene unclear. Germline V CDR1 and CDR2: MGHRA, YSYEKL. The CDR3 is 16 residues long. CDR3 region: CAISQDLGGYNSPLHF. Here the CDR3 DNA reads TGCGCCATCAGCCAAGATCTCGGAGGGTATAATTCACCCCTCCACTTT.

Many counts were recorded for this clonotype. This sequence joins TRBV2 and TRBJ1-1; D perhaps matches TRBD1 (6 bases). Trimming shortened V by 4 bases and J by 6 bases, and 9 bases separated the two germline ends. The CDR3 loop spans 12 amino acids. CDR1 SNHLY and CDR2 FYNNEI come from the germline V gene. The CDR3 coding sequence is TGTGCCAGCAGTGGGGGGGCAGCTGAAGCTTTCTTT. As protein: CASSGGAAEAFF. Variable domain in full (rest from reference TRBV2 and TRBJ1-1): EPEVTQTPSHQVTQMGQEVILRCVPISNHLYFYWYRQILGQKVEFLVSFYNNEISEKSEIFDDQFSVERPDGSNFTLKIRSTKLEDSAMYFCASSGGAAEAFFGQGTRLTVV.

This clonotype occurred many times. This chain links TRBV28 with TRBJ2-7; D tentatively reads TRBD1 or TRBD2 (5 bases each). The germline V gene encodes CDR1 MDHEN and CDR2 SYDVKM. Trimming pared 7 bases from V and 3 bases from J, leaving 16 bases between. The CDR3 covers 14 residues. The DNA of the CDR3 is TGTGCCAGCAAGCCATCCGGGGCTCTCTACGAGCAGTACTTC. It yields the protein CASKPSGALYEQYF.

This clonotype was detected many times. The rearrangement joins TRBV27 to TRBJ1-2, with 10 bases identical to TRBD1. The CDR3 consists of 14 residues. V dropped 2 bases and J dropped 5; count of bases not matched to a gene: 2. CDR1 and CDR2 from the germline V gene are MNHEY and SMNVEV (reference sequence). The CDR3 sequence is CASSLKGQGYGYTF. Written as DNA, the CDR3 is TGTGCCAGCAGTTTAAAGGGACAGGGGTATGGCTACACCTTC.

This clonotype came up many times. The V gene is TRBV7-9, the J gene TRBJ1-2; D is perhaps TRBD1 (5 bases). The V end was cut by 5 bases, the J end by 0 bases, with 13 bases between. Germline CDR1 reads SEHNR; CDR2 reads FQNEAQ (reference sequence). There are 15 residues in the CDR3. The CDR3 DNA reads TGTGCCAGCAGCCCCCCAGGGTTCACTAACTATGGCTACACCTTC. Its protein product is CASSPPGFTNYGYTF.

In its sample, this clonotype was seen many times. This rearrangement joins TRBV6-1 to TRBJ1-2; D is possibly TRBD1 (6 bases). CDR1 is MNHNS, CDR2 SASEGT, per germline. The CDR3 runs 13 residues. Trimming stripped 4 bases from V and 6 bases from J, with 12 bases between. CDR3: CASSGGQLDGYTF. The CDR3 DNA follows: TGTGCCAGCAGTGGAGGACAGCTGGATGGCTACACCTTC.

This clonotype was seen more than once but under ten times. This rearrangement joins TRBV4-2 to TRBJ2-1; D unclear. The CDR3 loop spans 15 amino acids. Germline CDR1 and CDR2: LGHNA and YNFKEQ. V was shortened by 0 bases and J by 0 bases, with 6 bases between the two germline ends. This CDR3 is CASSQDPGSYNEQFF. CDR3 sequence (DNA): TGTGCCAGCAGCCAAGACCCAGGCTCCTACAATGAGCAGTTCTTC.

Ten or more counts support this clonotype. The V gene is TRBV30, the J gene TRBJ1-1, with D hard to call. Deletions cut 4 bases from V and 0 bases from J, with 3 bases between. Germline V gene lookup returns CDR1 GTSNPN and CDR2 SVGIG (reference sequence). The length of the CDR3 is 11 residues. The CDR3 region is CAWTLNTEAFF. Written as DNA, the CDR3 is TGTGCCTGGACACTGAACACTGAAGCTTTCTTT.

This clonotype appeared a few times. V gene TRBV20-1 combines with J gene TRBJ1-1; D is uncertain. The V and J ends lost 0 bases and 1 base respectively, with 9 bases between them. Per germline, CDR1 DFQATT and CDR2 SNEGSKA (reference sequence). The CDR3 contains 14 residues. The CDR3 is CSARDIRRNTEAFF. Written as DNA, the CDR3 is TGCAGTGCTAGAGATATTCGACGGAACACTGAAGCTTTCTTT.

This clonotype was picked up many times. The chain links TRBV19 to TRBJ2-7; tentative D call: TRBD1 (7 bases). Germline CDR1 and CDR2: LNHDA and SQIVND (reference sequence). The CDR3 contains 14 residues. V was clipped by 5 bases and J by 4 bases, with 15 bases between them. The CDR3 protein is CASSPGGSFYEQYF. CDR3 DNA: TGTGCCAGTAGTCCAGGGGGGAGTTTTTACGAGCAGTACTTC.

Only a few counts were recorded for this clonotype. A much larger clone is a single base away; this may be a read error. The chain employs TRBV4-1 and TRBJ2-5; D uncertain. Germline V gene sequence: CDR1 MGHRA, CDR2 YSYEKL. CDR3 size: 15 residues. The DNA of the CDR3 is TGCGCCAGCAGCCAAGAGGGCAGAGAGCAAGATACCCAGTACTTC. Translating gives CASSQEGREQDTQYF.

CDR3 residues: CASSIRRGTTEAFF. The CDR3 nucleotides are TGTGCCAGCAGTATACGCAGGGGGACCACTGAAGCTTTCTTT. The V call is TRBV27, the J call TRBJ1-1, with 7 positions matching TRBD1. Germline CDR1 reads MNHEY; CDR2 reads SMNVEV (reference sequence). CDR3 length equals 14 residues. The ends lost 5 bases at V and 4 bases at J; junction bases unmatched: 7.

A word on this clonotype: At one of its ends the junction is not consistent with the germline gene, which may arise from a read error. The rearrangement uses TRBV18 and TRBJ2-7; 10 bases map to TRBD2. There are 15 residues in the CDR3. CDR1 KGHSH and CDR2 LQKENI come from the germline V gene. CDR3 bases: TGTGCCTGCTCACCACCTAGCGGGAGTACGGACGAGCAGTACTTC. This gives the protein CACSPPSGSTDEQYF.

The chain combines TRBV29-1 with TRBJ2-5; TRBD2 aligns across 7 bases. The CDR3 sequence is 14 residues long. With V trimmed by 1 base and J by 5 bases, 7 bases remained unmatched. Per germline, CDR1 SQVTM and CDR2 ANQGSEA. The CDR3 nucleotides read TGCAGCGTTGAAGCTGGGAGGGTTGGGGAGACCCAGTACTTC. Its protein product is CSVEAGRVGETQYF. Full variable domain (remainder filled in from reference TRBV29-1 and TRBJ2-5): SAVISQKPSRDICQRGTSLTIQCQVDSQVTMMFWYRQQPGQSLTLIATANQGSEATYESGFVIDKFPISRPNLTFSTLTVSNMSPEDSSIYLCSVEAGRVGETQYFGPGTRLLVL.

This sequence joins TRBV12-3 or TRBV12-4 and TRBJ1-1, with 8 bases that match TRBD1. Losses at the gene ends were 7 bases for V and 1 base for J; bases not matched to a gene: 11. This CDR3 is 16 amino acids long. The DNA of the CDR3 is TGTGCCAGCACCTACGGACAGGGTATGAGGAACACTGAAGCTTTCTTT. It specifies CASTYGQGMRNTEAFF.

This clonotype was counted ten times or more. The J gene is TRBJ2-7, the V gene TRBV28, with 10 bases lining up with TRBD2. The length of the CDR3 is 14 residues. With 5 bases clipped from V and 4 bases from J, the junction kept 5 bases outside the gene matches. From germline, CDR1 is MDHEN and CDR2 SYDVKM. The CDR3 reads CASSPGLAPYEQYF. The CDR3 nucleotides are TGTGCCAGCAGTCCGGGACTAGCGCCGTACGAGCAGTACTTC. Full variable domain (rest looked up from reference TRBV28 and TRBJ2-7): DVKVTQSSRYLVKRTGEKVFLECVQDMDHENMFWYRQDPGLGLRLIYFSYDVKMKEKGDIPEGYSVSREKKERFSLILESASTNQTSMYLCASSPGLAPYEQYFGPGTRLTVT.